The 30 T cell receptor beta chains presented below share a single source sample, sequenced in a study of T-cell memory formation after mild COVID-19. TCRdb re-called the 5' RACE reads with MiXCR, one entry per CDR3 protein. The table includes 300,000 to 400,000 distinct CDR3 sequences, over 25% detected once. Sequencing input: PBMCs or a T cell subset sorted from them (not recorded which). These receptors came from an adult woman who had mild COVID-19 (a few samples of this study predate the infection). Cell type and time point are not known.

This clonotype was observed a handful of times. The chain joins TRBV20-1 to TRBJ2-1, with 8 bases identical to TRBD2. The germline gives CDR1 DFQATT, CDR2 SNEGSKA (reference sequence). This CDR3 is built from 15 residues. After removal of 1 base from V and 2 bases from J, the junction contained 4 bases not matched to a gene. The CDR3 here is CSARVSGITYNEQFF. DNA for the CDR3: TGCAGTGCTAGAGTTAGCGGGATTACCTACAATGAGCAGTTCTTC.

This clonotype was seen only a few times. The CDR3 protein is CASSELTEAFF. As DNA, the CDR3 is TGTGCCAGCAGTGAACTTACTGAAGCTTTCTTT. The chain has TRBV2 and TRBJ1-1; D unresolved. With 2 bases removed from V and 5 bases from J, the gap between germline ends came to 3 bases. Germline CDR1 reads SNHLY; CDR2 reads FYNNEI. CDR3 size: 11 residues.

A word on this clonotype: This sequence may be a read error, since a much larger clone differs from it by one base. V is TRBV7-9 and J is TRBJ2-7; 9 bases align to TRBD1. This CDR3 is built from 12 residues. Germline assignment: CDR1 SEHNR and CDR2 FQNEAQ (reference sequence). Losses at the gene ends were 8 bases for V and 5 bases for J; bases not matched to a gene: 4. CDR3 nucleotide sequence: TGTGCCAGCGGGACAGGGCCCCACGAGCAGTACTTC. Translation: CASGTGPHEQYF.

This clonotype was seen a handful of times. The chain combines TRBV6-2 or TRBV6-3 with TRBJ2-7, with TRBD1 matching 8 bases. This CDR3 has 15 residues. The V and J ends lost 4 bases and 1 base, in that order; junction bases with no gene match: 6. Germline assignment: CDR1 MNHEY and CDR2 SVGEGT. In DNA, the CDR3 is TGTGCCAGCAGTTCTCGCTGGACAGGGTCCTACGAGCAGTACTTC. It translates to CASSSRWTGSYEQYF.

V usage is TRBV20-1 and J usage is TRBJ1-6; TRBD1 aligns across 8 bases. V gave up 6 bases and J gave up 7 bases; unmatched junction bases: 11. Looked up from germline, CDR1 is DFQATT and CDR2 is SNEGSKA (reference sequence). This CDR3 comprises 15 residues. The CDR3: CSAEGPTGANSPLHF. In nucleotides, the CDR3 is TGCAGTGCGGAGGGGCCGACAGGGGCCAATTCACCCCTCCACTTT.

The CDR3 DNA is TGTGCCACCGGCATCGGGCGGGCGGGGTCAGATACGCAGTATTTT. Residues: CATGIGRAGSDTQYF. The chain uses TRBV15 and TRBJ2-3; TRBD2 might be the D (6 bases). Germline V gene sequence: CDR1 LNHNV, CDR2 YYDKDF (reference sequence). This CDR3 has 15 residues. Trimming shortened V by 8 bases and J by 4 bases, and 19 bases separated the two germline ends.

The sample holds many counts of this clonotype. This chain uses TRBV6-5 with TRBJ2-3; TRBD2 matches at 10 bases. This CDR3 is built from 15 residues. With 5 bases clipped from V and 2 bases from J, the junction kept 4 bases outside the gene matches. Looked up from germline, CDR1 is MNHEY and CDR2 is SVGAGI. The CDR3 here is CASSVLAGYTDTQYF. For the CDR3, the DNA is TGTGCCAGCAGTGTACTAGCGGGGTACACAGATACGCAGTATTTT.

This chain connects TRBV7-6 to TRBJ2-7; D is unclear. This CDR3 is built from 11 residues. Trimming pared 6 bases from V and 7 bases from J, leaving 10 bases between. Germline V gene lookup returns CDR1 SGHVS and CDR2 FNYEAQ. The CDR3 sequence: CASSKGGEQYF. CDR3 DNA sequence: TGTGCCAGCAGTAAGGGTGGTGAGCAGTACTTC.

This clonotype was counted ten times or more. The CDR3 region is CASSLEGQPAYEQYF. CDR3 coding DNA: TGTGCCAGCAGCTTAGAGGGACAGCCAGCCTACGAGCAGTACTTC. The chain recombines TRBV7-6 with TRBJ2-7, with TRBD1 matching over 7 bases. The junction had 5 bases not matched to a gene; V was cut back by 1 base and J by 2 bases. The CDR3 covers 15 residues. Germline V CDR1 and CDR2: SGHVS, FNYEAQ.

This clonotype appeared a few times. The CDR3, as DNA: TGCGCCAGCAGCCAAGGAAGGGGACAGGGGACGAATCAGCCCCAGCATTTT. Translated, it gives CASSQGRGQGTNQPQHF. The gene calls are TRBV4-1 and TRBJ1-5; 10 bases line up with TRBD1. This CDR3 is 17 amino acids long. Germline CDR1 reads MGHRA; CDR2 reads YSYEKL. The J segment lost 4 bases and the V segment lost 1 base, leaving 7 bases of the junction unmatched.

The chain couples TRBV29-1 to TRBJ2-3; no clear D. Trimming removed 3 bases from V and 5 bases from J, with 3 bases in between. Germline loops: CDR1 SQVTM, CDR2 ANQGSEA. This CDR3 spans 10 amino acids. CDR3 residues: CSVEKDTQYF. DNA of the CDR3: TGCAGCGTTGAGAAAGATACGCAGTATTTT.

This clonotype was seen a few times. The V call is TRBV23-1, the J call TRBJ1-6, with D uncertain. TRBV23-1 is flagged as an ORF with uncertain function. Trimming left V 0 bases short and J 5 bases short, with 14 bases between. The CDR3 contains 17 residues. CDR3 bases: TGCGCCAGCAGTCAATCCCCTGTTAGACGAAATAATTCACCCCTCCACTTT. Translated, it gives CASSQSPVRRNNSPLHF.

Ten or more counts support this clonotype. V and J are TRBV12-3 or TRBV12-4 and TRBJ2-4; unclear D gene. The length of the CDR3 is 14 residues. V was cut by 1 base and J by 0 bases, with 4 bases left in between. For the CDR3, the DNA is TGTGCCAGCAGTTTAGGGGGAGCCAAAAACATTCAGTACTTC. Its protein product is CASSLGGAKNIQYF.

CDR3 DNA sequence: TGTGCCAGCAGATTTAGCGGGAGCACTCGGGAGCAGTACTTC. This sequence encodes CASRFSGSTREQYF. This sequence joins TRBV27 and TRBJ2-7; TRBD2 matches 9 bases. Germline V gives CDR1 MNHEY, CDR2 SMNVEV (reference sequence). V shed 6 bases, J shed 7 bases, and the junction held 10 bases outside the gene matches. The CDR3 totals 14 residues.

The CDR3 DNA reads TGCAGTGCTAGAAGGGGGGAGTACAATGAGCAGTTCTTC. This gives the protein CSARRGEYNEQFF. The rearrangement joins TRBV20-1 to TRBJ2-1; D is tentatively TRBD1 or TRBD2 (6 bases each). The V end was cut by 2 bases, the J end by 4 bases, with 9 bases between. Germline V gene lookup returns CDR1 DFQATT and CDR2 SNEGSKA (reference sequence). The CDR3 loop spans 13 amino acids.

CDR3 in amino acids: CASSLARSTGGSNTEAFF. The CDR3 DNA follows: TGTGCCAGCAGTCTCGCTAGGTCGACAGGGGGATCGAACACTGAAGCTTTCTTT. This rearrangement joins TRBV12-3 or TRBV12-4 to TRBJ1-1; TRBD1 agrees at 9 bases. The CDR3 has 18 residues. V dropped 5 bases and J dropped 1; count of bases not matched to a gene: 14.

This rearrangement joins TRBV6-5 to TRBJ2-1, with TRBD2 matching over 8 bases. Trimming removed 5 bases from V and 0 bases from J; junction bases left unmatched: 3. The CDR3 has 15 residues. Germline CDR1 and CDR2: MNHEY and SVGAGI. As DNA, the CDR3 is TGTGCCAGCAGTAGCGGGAGTGTCTCCTACAATGAGCAGTTCTTC. This sequence encodes CASSSGSVSYNEQFF.

This clonotype was found a few times. This chain uses TRBV12-3 or TRBV12-4 with TRBJ1-2, with D possibly being TRBD1 (5 bases). Trimming took off 9 bases at V and 8 bases at J, with 13 bases between the two ends. CDR3 length: 11 amino acids. In nucleotides, the CDR3 is TGTGCCAGTTCGGACCAGGGAGGCTACACCTTC. Amino acids: CASSDQGGYTF.

The chain combines TRBV30 with TRBJ1-6, with a possible D match to TRBD1 (6 bases). Between the trimmed V and J ends, which lost 0 bases and 7 bases, there was a span of 13 bases. The V gene's germline CDR1 is GTSNPN and CDR2 SVGIG (reference sequence). This CDR3 has 15 amino acids. DNA of the CDR3: TGTGCCTGGAGTGTACAGGGCCTCGAGAATTCACCCCTCCACTTT. The encoded protein is CAWSVQGLENSPLHF.

The V gene is TRBV4-1, the J gene TRBJ2-7; 10 bases are a match to TRBD1. V lost 0 bases, J lost 2 bases, and 4 bases stayed unmatched. The CDR3 consists of 16 residues. In germline, CDR1 is MGHRA, CDR2 YSYEKL. The CDR3 spells CASSQDGGTGAYEQYF. CDR3 DNA: TGCGCCAGCAGCCAAGATGGGGGGACAGGGGCCTACGAGCAGTACTTC.

This clonotype has just a few counts. The chain joins TRBV20-1 to TRBJ1-1; D ambiguous. Between the trimmed V and J ends, which lost 4 bases and 3 bases, there was a span of 21 bases. The length of the CDR3 is 16 residues. Germline V CDR1 and CDR2: DFQATT, SNEGSKA (reference sequence). The CDR3 nucleotides read TGCAGTGCTACTTTGAAGGGCTCAAGGGTTTACACTGAAGCTTTCTTT. Translation: CSATLKGSRVYTEAFF.

In its sample, this clonotype was seen a few times. The chain joins TRBV3-1 to TRBJ1-1, with D unclear. The CDR3 length is 15 residues. CDR1 and CDR2 from the germline V gene are LGHDT and YNNKEL (reference sequence). Trimming stripped 3 bases from V and 8 bases from J, with 19 bases between. The DNA of the CDR3 is TGTGCCAGCAGCCAGGACTCCCCCCTGGCCTCGGAAGCTTTCTTT. This sequence encodes CASSQDSPLASEAFF.

The CDR3 reads CASCPTGTGTEKLFF. CDR3 nucleotide sequence: TGTGCCAGCTGCCCTACCGGGACAGGGACTGAAAAACTGTTTTTT. The V and J genes are TRBV2 and TRBJ1-4, with 9 bases aligning to TRBD1. CDR1 is SNHLY, CDR2 FYNNEI, per germline. This CDR3 is built from 15 residues. V gave up 8 bases and J gave up 7 bases; unmatched junction bases: 11. Drawing the rest from reference TRBV2 and TRBJ1-4, the complete variable domain is EPEVTQTPSHQVTQMGQEVILRCVPISNHLYFYWYRQILGQKVEFLVSFYNNEISEKSEIFDDQFSVERPDGSNFTLKIRSTKLEDSAMYFCASCPTGTGTEKLFFGSGTQLSVL.

The chain couples TRBV30 to TRBJ2-3; TRBD2 aligns across 14 bases. This CDR3 is 16 amino acids long. From germline, CDR1 is GTSNPN and CDR2 SVGIG (reference sequence). J gave up 1 base and V 3 bases, and 3 bases lay outside the gene matches. Here the CDR3 reads CAWSRGLAGGTDTQYF. In DNA form, the CDR3 reads TGTGCCTGGAGCCGGGGACTAGCGGGAGGCACAGATACGCAGTATTTT.

This clonotype is a singleton in its sample. The J gene is TRBJ1-2, the V gene TRBV6-1; D is undetermined. Germline-derived CDR1 and CDR2 are MNHNS and SASEGT. Trimming pared 2 bases from V and 8 bases from J, leaving 18 bases between. This CDR3 spans 15 amino acids. In nucleotides, the CDR3 is TGTGCCAGCAGTGAATCCGGGCGTAACCTCAGAGGCTACACCTTC. Encoded protein: CASSESGRNLRGYTF.

This clonotype has more than one count but fewer than ten. The V and J genes are TRBV5-1 and TRBJ2-7; 7 bases match TRBD1. The CDR3 extends over 15 amino acids. V lost 4 bases to trimming and J lost 2 bases; unmatched junction nucleotides: 9. The V gene's germline CDR1 is SGHRS and CDR2 YFSETQ. The CDR3 here is CASSAAGTATYEQYF. Here the CDR3 DNA reads TGCGCCAGCAGCGCGGCCGGGACAGCGACCTACGAGCAGTACTTC.

The chain couples TRBV29-1 to TRBJ2-1; 10 nucleotides agree with TRBD2. The CDR3 totals 16 residues. V shed 0 bases, J shed 8 bases, and the junction held 10 bases outside the gene matches. Germline V gene data show CDR1 as SQVTM and CDR2 as ANQGSEA. As DNA, the CDR3 is TGCAGCGTTGAAGATCTGCTAGCGGGAGTGGTACATGAGCAGTTCTTC. Protein product: CSVEDLLAGVVHEQFF.

This rearrangement joins TRBV12-3 or TRBV12-4 to TRBJ2-5; 11 nucleotides match TRBD2. The CDR3 spans 14 residues. V was clipped by 6 bases and J by 5 bases; unmatched bases: 5. CDR3 in amino acids: CASRRGTSGETQYF. DNA of the CDR3: TGTGCCAGCAGGAGGGGGACTAGCGGTGAGACCCAGTACTTC.

A word on this clonotype: This may come from a read error, since a much larger clone is one base off. This rearrangement joins TRBV6-1 to TRBJ2-1; 11 bases fit TRBD1. The CDR3 runs to 19 residues. Germline V gene lookup returns CDR1 MNHNS and CDR2 SASEGT. Losses at the gene ends were 10 bases for V and 0 bases for J; bases not matched to a gene: 17. CDR3 sequence: CATIGYGQGARGSYNEQFF. The CDR3 DNA is TGTGCCACCATCGGTTACGGACAGGGGGCGAGAGGCTCCTACAATGAGCAGTTCTTC.

The rearrangement joins TRBV12-3 or TRBV12-4 to TRBJ2-7; 8 nucleotides match TRBD1. The CDR3 length is 16 residues. The ends lost 0 bases at V and 2 bases at J; junction bases unmatched: 6. The CDR3 nucleotides are TGTGCCAGCAGTTTAGCCTGGGACAGGTTAACCTACGAGCAGTACTTC. This translates into CASSLAWDRLTYEQYF.